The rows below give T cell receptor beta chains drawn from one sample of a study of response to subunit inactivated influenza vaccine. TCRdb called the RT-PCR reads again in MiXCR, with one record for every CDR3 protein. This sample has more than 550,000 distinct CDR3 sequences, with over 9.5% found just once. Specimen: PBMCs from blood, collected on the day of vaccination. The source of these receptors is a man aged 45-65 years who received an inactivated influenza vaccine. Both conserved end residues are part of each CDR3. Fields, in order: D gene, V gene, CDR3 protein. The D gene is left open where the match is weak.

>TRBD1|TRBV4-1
CASSPWTGGSGTDTQYF
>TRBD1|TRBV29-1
CSVEGAGGRQYNEQFF
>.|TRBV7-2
CASSLSRVNIQYF
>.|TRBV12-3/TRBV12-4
CASSLGGQPYYGYTF
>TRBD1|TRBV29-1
CSDRTGLETQYF
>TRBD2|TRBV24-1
CATSDIGGRAGAYNEQFF
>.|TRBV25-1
CASSDEQTALHF
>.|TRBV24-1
CATSDLGGSGNEQFF
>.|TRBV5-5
CASSLSPNSRTDTQYF
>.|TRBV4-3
CASSQDPTGDGNGYTF
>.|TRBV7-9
CASSLKIYEQYF
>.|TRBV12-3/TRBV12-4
CASAPGDQETQYF
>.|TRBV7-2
CASSFGSEVTQYF
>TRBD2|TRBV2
CASSRTSQGVEQYF
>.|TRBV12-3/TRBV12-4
CASSFDTYEQYF
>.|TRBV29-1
CSVETGTLMETQYF
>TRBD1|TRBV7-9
CASTYVPGQGIDTQYF
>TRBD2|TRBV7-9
CASSIYSGLAGSVQYF
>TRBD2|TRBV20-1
CSASGRSTDTQYF
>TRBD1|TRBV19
CASTTTGGINEQFF
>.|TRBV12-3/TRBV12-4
CASSPTRDSGSYEQYF
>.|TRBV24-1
CATSESRVNEKLFF
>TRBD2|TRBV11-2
CASSLARTSNTQYF
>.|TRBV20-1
CSAWAGQGRTQYF
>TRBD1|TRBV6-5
CASSYDRGGDTQYF
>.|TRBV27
CASSLSLGHATYEQYF